One sample yielded the 20 T cell receptor beta chains listed below, sequenced in a study of beta chain features in type 1 diabetes. For these receptors, no antigen is known. Study-wide findings and caveats: Researchers report that Type 1 diabetes patients had moderately but significantly shorter TCRB CDR3s across all four CD4+ subsets.

Every bit of the isolated RNA underwent reverse transcription, so sequencing read expressed TCRB transcripts. Assay: immunoSEQ multiplex PCR; the TCRdb copy retains only in-frame clones and omits some. The sample lists nearly 350,000 clones; approximately 10% were seen once. The material sequenced was central memory CD4+ T cells from blood. The receptors were gathered from a man aged 25 to 45 with type 1 diabetes.

This clone was seen a few times. The CDR3 nucleotides are TGTGCCAGCCGGCAATCCTACGGACGGAACACTGAAGCTTTCTTT. Amino acid sequence: CASRQSYGRNTEAFF. This chain uses TRBV27 with TRBJ1-1, with D hard to call. The V end lost 8 bases, the J end lost 1 base, and 17 bases lay between the germline ends. This CDR3 has 15 amino acids. CDR1 and CDR2 (germline): MNHEY, SMNVEV (reference sequence).

The chain recombines TRBV2 with TRBJ2-7; 7 bases are a match to TRBD1. V lost 6 bases and J lost 5; bases outside the gene matches: 13. CDR3 length: 15 residues. Germline V gene lookup returns CDR1 SNHLY and CDR2 FYNNEI. The DNA for the CDR3 is TGTGCCAGCAGGGCTAGGGGGCGCCGGACGGACGAGCAGTACTTC. Translating it yields CASRARGRRTDEQYF.

This chain connects TRBV9 to TRBJ2-5; 9 nucleotides align to TRBD1. The J segment lost 5 bases and the V segment lost 0 bases, leaving 8 bases of the junction unmatched. Germline V gives CDR1 SGDLS, CDR2 YYNGEE. This CDR3 region has 16 residues. The chain's CDR3 is CASSVGDRGSRETQYF. The DNA for the CDR3 is TGTGCCAGCAGCGTAGGCGACAGGGGGTCACGGGAGACCCAGTACTTC.

The V and J genes are TRBV2 and TRBJ2-3, with 16 bases aligning to TRBD2. V shed 3 bases, J shed 6 bases, and the junction held 3 bases outside the gene matches. CDR3 length equals 16 residues. Germline CDR1 SNHLY, CDR2 FYNNEI. CDR3 region: CASSDGTSGGADTQYF. The CDR3 region has the DNA TGTGCCAGCAGTGACGGGACTAGCGGGGGGGCGGATACGCAGTATTTT.

Only a few counts were recorded for this clone. J is TRBJ2-7 and V is TRBV7-2, with 8 bases aligning to TRBD1. The CDR3 totals 15 residues. The junction had 5 bases not matched to a gene; V was cut back by 1 base and J by 3 bases. CDR1 is SGHTA, CDR2 FQGNSA, per germline. The CDR3 protein is CASSLEGTGHYEQYF. The CDR3 nucleotides read TGTGCCAGCAGCTTAGAGGGGACAGGCCACTACGAGCAGTACTTC.

This clone appeared a few times. The V gene is TRBV2, the J gene TRBJ2-7, with D unresolved. Per germline, CDR1 SNHLY and CDR2 FYNNEI. The CDR3 runs 11 residues. Trimming left V 6 bases short and J 6 bases short, with 9 bases between. CDR3 amino acids: CASSLIGEQYF. The CDR3 DNA follows: TGTGCCAGCAGCCTTATTGGCGAGCAGTACTTC.

This clone has just a few counts. The gene calls are TRBV5-6 and TRBJ1-4; TRBD1 matches 7 bases. V was pared by 4 bases and J by 0 bases, with 6 bases of the junction left unmatched. Germline CDR1 is SGHDT and CDR2 is YYEEEE. The CDR3 is 16 amino acids. DNA of the CDR3: TGTGCCAGCAGCCTGGGACAGCCGGCAACTAATGAAAAACTGTTTTTT. This sequence encodes CASSLGQPATNEKLFF.

The chain links TRBV7-9 to TRBJ2-3; 8 positions match TRBD2. This CDR3 is 15 amino acids long. In germline, CDR1 is SEHNR, CDR2 FQNEAQ (reference sequence). V shed 5 bases, J shed 0 bases, and the junction held 4 bases outside the gene matches. The CDR3 sequence: CASSRTSLSTDTQYF. Here the CDR3 DNA reads TGTGCCAGCAGCCGGACTAGCCTTAGCACAGATACGCAGTATTTT.

This clone was observed a handful of times. This chain uses TRBV5-6 with TRBJ1-5; no firm D call. Germline CDR1 reads SGHDT; CDR2 reads YYEEEE. CDR3 length equals 12 residues. Trimming removed 2 bases from V and 7 bases from J, with 7 bases in between. This chain's CDR3 is CASSFYGQPQHF. CDR3 nucleotides: TGTGCCAGCAGCTTTTACGGGCAGCCCCAGCATTTT.

This clone showed up just a few times. The gene calls are TRBV5-8 and TRBJ1-3; D is undetermined. The V end was cut by 6 bases, the J end by 0 bases, with 13 bases between. Germline loops: CDR1 SGHTS, CDR2 YDEGEE. The CDR3 covers 15 residues. CDR3 DNA: TGTGCCAGCACCATCGGATTCGACTCTGGAAACACCATATATTTT. The encoded protein is CASTIGFDSGNTIYF. The entire variable domain, with the rest obtained from reference TRBV5-8 and TRBJ1-3, is as follows: EAGVTQSPTHLIKTRGQQATLRCSPISGHTSVYWYQQALGLGLQFLLWYDEGEERNRGNFPPRFSGRQFPNYSSELNVNALELEDSALYLCASTIGFDSGNTIYFGEGSWLTVV.

The rearrangement uses TRBV5-5 and TRBJ2-7; 13 bases align to TRBD2. This CDR3 region has 15 residues. Unmatched junction bases numbered 3, after V lost 4 bases and J lost 2 bases. CDR1 and CDR2 (germline): SGHKS, YYEKEE (reference sequence). The CDR3 protein is CASSQGLAGAYEQYF. The CDR3 nucleotides read TGTGCCAGCAGCCAAGGACTAGCGGGGGCCTACGAGCAGTACTTC.

The genes are TRBV28 and TRBJ1-1, with 9 bases lining up with TRBD1. Trimming took 6 bases from V and 3 from J; bases not matched to a gene: 8. Germline CDR1 is MDHEN and CDR2 is SYDVKM. CDR3 length: 15 amino acids. Here the CDR3 reads CASSFPGTGYTEAFF. CDR3 nucleotide sequence: TGTGCCAGCAGCTTTCCCGGGACAGGGTACACTGAAGCTTTCTTT.

The V call is TRBV5-1, the J call TRBJ2-7; 8 bases align to TRBD2. The CDR3 is 16 amino acids. Looked up from germline, CDR1 is SGHRS and CDR2 is YFSETQ. With V trimmed by 4 bases and J by 2 bases, 11 bases remained unmatched. The chain's CDR3 is CASSGGNSGAPYEQYF. CDR3 DNA sequence: TGCGCCAGCAGCGGCGGAAATAGCGGGGCCCCCTACGAGCAGTACTTC.

About this clone itself: Other DNA variants within this sample encode the same CDR3. The chain employs TRBV7-2 and TRBJ2-3; D remains ambiguous. The V and J ends lost 3 bases and 6 bases respectively, with 7 bases between them. Germline V lookup: CDR1 SGHTA, CDR2 FQGNSA. This CDR3 comprises 12 residues. As DNA, the CDR3 is TGTGCCAGCAGCTTTTTCACGGATACGCAGTATTTT. This codes for CASSFFTDTQYF.

The genes are TRBV9 and TRBJ1-3; D is undetermined. Germline values: CDR1 SGDLS, CDR2 YYNGEE. Trimming shortened V by 3 bases and J by 4 bases, and 8 bases separated the two germline ends. The CDR3 is made up of 13 amino acids. CDR3 residues: CASSGGSGNTIYF. The CDR3 DNA reads TGTGCCAGCAGCGGGGGATCCGGAAACACCATATATTTT.

The rearrangement joins TRBV4-1 to TRBJ1-5; 7 nucleotides line up with TRBD1. The junction had 6 bases not matched to a gene; V was cut back by 0 bases and J by 4 bases. The CDR3 contains 16 residues. Germline CDR1 MGHRA, CDR2 YSYEKL. As DNA, the CDR3 is TGCGCCAGCAGCCAAGATTTAGGACAGGAGAATCAGCCCCAGCATTTT. Its protein is CASSQDLGQENQPQHF.

The chain links TRBV2 to TRBJ1-1, with 9 bases fitting TRBD1. With 4 bases clipped from V and 6 bases from J, the junction kept 0 bases outside the gene matches. The CDR3 is 12 residues long. Germline V gives CDR1 SNHLY, CDR2 FYNNEI. CDR3 DNA sequence: TGTGCCAGCAGTGGGGACAGGGCTGAAGCTTTCTTT. Its translation: CASSGDRAEAFF.

This clone came up many times. This chain connects TRBV4-3 to TRBJ2-3; D remains ambiguous. The CDR3 is 19 amino acids. CDR1 and CDR2 (germline): LGHNA, YSLEER. Trimming stripped 0 bases from V and 0 bases from J, with 19 bases between. As DNA, the CDR3 is TGCGCCAGCAGCCAAGAACCCCTACGACGGATAGCTAGCACAGATACGCAGTATTTT. Amino acids: CASSQEPLRRIASTDTQYF.

This clone was seen at least ten times. The rearrangement links TRBV30 to TRBJ1-2, with a possible D match to TRBD1 (5 bases). V lost 2 bases, J lost 8 bases, and 12 bases lay in between. Per germline, CDR1 GTSNPN and CDR2 SVGIG (reference sequence). The CDR3 covers 12 residues. The CDR3 DNA is TGTGCCTGGAGTATGGCAGGGTACGGCTACACCTTC. Protein product: CAWSMAGYGYTF.

This clone was detected many times. The gene calls are TRBV2 and TRBJ1-4; a weak D match, TRBD1 (6 bases). The germline V and J ends were trimmed by 3 bases and 4 bases, with 12 bases remaining between them. This CDR3 is built from 15 residues. Germline-derived CDR1 and CDR2 are SNHLY and FYNNEI. The CDR3 region has the DNA TGTGCCAGCAGTGAGGACAGAGGATTTAATGAAAAACTGTTTTTT. Its protein is CASSEDRGFNEKLFF.